A selection of T cell receptor beta chains follows, all from one sample in a study of cytomegalovirus exposure and HLA in healthy donors. Sequenced by immunoSEQ multiplex PCR; TCRdb stores in-frame clones only, minus some. In the table there are 150,000 to 200,000 clones, around 76% of which are singletons. The sample comprised PBMCs. The source is a female donor in good health and CMV-seronegative. CDR3s include the opening cysteine and the closing phenylalanine or tryptophan. A D gene is named only where the DNA matches it firmly. Rows give clone size only sometimes, using once, few, many, or a class for an expanded clone.

V	D	size	J	DNA	CDR3
TRBV19	TRBD1	.	TRBJ2-7	TGTGCCAGTAGTATTGGGGACAGGGGCTACGAGCAGTACTTC	CASSIGDRGYEQYF
TRBV19	.	few	TRBJ1-4	TGTGCCAGTAGTATTCGTTGGTTGCCCCAGGAAAAACTGTTTTTT	CASSIRWLPQEKLFF
TRBV5-1	.	few	TRBJ1-1	TGCGCCAGCAGCTTGAGTAGTCGGGGGGAGTGGAACACTGAAGCTTTCTTT	CASSLSSRGEWNTEAFF
TRBV25-1	TRBD2	few	TRBJ2-1	TGTGCCAGCAGGGAGCTTAGCGGGTATGAGCAGTTCTTC	CASRELSGYEQFF
TRBV7-8	TRBD1	.	TRBJ1-1	TGTGCCAGCAGCCCGAGGACAGGGATGAACACTGAAGCTTTCTTT	CASSPRTGMNTEAFF
TRBV18	.	.	TRBJ1-5	TGTGCCAGCTCACCCTACGGGGGGGCGGATCAGCCCCAGCATTTT	CASSPYGGADQPQHF
TRBV30	TRBD2	.	TRBJ2-3	TGTGCCTGGGGGAGTGAGGCAGCGGGGATTAGCACAGATACGCAGTATTTT	CAWGSEAAGISTDTQYF
TRBV5-1	.	.	TRBJ1-1	TGCGCCAGCAGCTTCGCTTACGGGAACACTGAAGCTTTCTTT	CASSFAYGNTEAFF
TRBV5-6	TRBD1	once	TRBJ2-7	TGTGCCAGCAGCGATACAGGGGGTAGGGACGAGCAGTACTTC	CASSDTGGRDEQYF
TRBV2	TRBD1	once	TRBJ2-3	TGTGCCAGCAGTTGGGACAGGGGATCGGATACGCAGTATTTT	CASSWDRGSDTQYF
TRBV18	TRBD2	.	TRBJ2-1	TGTGCCAGCTCTGACGCGGGGGAGCTTGATGAGCAGTTCTTC	CASSDAGELDEQFF
TRBV30	.	many	TRBJ1-2	TGTGCCTGGAGTGTAGGAGGGTATGGCTACACCTTC	CAWSVGGYGYTF
TRBV11-2	TRBD2	.	TRBJ2-1	TGTGCCAGCAGCTTTCGACTAGCGAATGAGCAGTTCTTC	CASSFRLANEQFF
TRBV5-1	TRBD2	.	TRBJ2-2	TGCGCCAGCAGCTTGGACCCTAGCGGGGGGAACACCGGGGAGCTGTTTTTT	CASSLDPSGGNTGELFF
TRBV11-2	.	.	TRBJ1-2	TGTGCCAGCAGCTTGATGACAGGTCAGGATGGCTACACCTTC	CASSLMTGQDGYTF